Here is one T cell receptor beta chain with its context. CDR1 is SGHDN and CDR2 is FVKESK in the germline V gene. Trimming pared 6 bases from V and 8 bases from J, leaving 16 bases between. CDR3 length equals 13 residues. The data are from a study of cytomegalovirus exposure and HLA in healthy donors. Use of 60 Vbeta and 13 Jbeta primers characterized the PCR. The repertoire was sequenced with immunoSEQ multiplex PCR; TCRdb's copy has only in-frame clones and lacks some. The sample has more than 90,000 clones, about 70% seen once. Specimen: PBMCs. The chain has TRBV14 and TRBJ1-1; D perhaps matches TRBD1 (5 bases). This TCR was sampled from a man in his thirties or forties in good health and CMV-seropositive. In DNA, the CDR3 is TGTGCCAGCAGACTTCAGGGTGGGGCGGAAGCTTTCTTT. This gives the protein CASRLQGGAEAFF.